A selection of T cell receptor beta chains follows, all from one sample in a study of blood T cell repertoires in COVID-19. The repertoire was sequenced with immunoSEQ multiplex PCR; TCRdb's copy has only in-frame clones and lacks some. Counted here are about 270,000 clones, approximately 86% occurring once; the ten biggest clones make up roughly 3.1%. The sample was peripheral blood. Receptors originate from a woman aged 18-29 years with acute or convalescent COVID-19. CDR3s include the opening cysteine and the closing phenylalanine or tryptophan. D genes are given only for firm matches. A row's size may be missing; if present it is once, few, many or a size class.

V	D	size	J	DNA	CDR3
TRBV4-3	TRBD2	-	TRBJ2-5	TGCGCCAGCAGCATCGGTGGAGCGGGATCGGTAGAGACCCAGTACTTC	CASSIGGAGSVETQYF
TRBV2	-	-	TRBJ2-7	TGTGCCAGCAGCTCGGACAGTTCCTACGAGCAGTACTTC	CASSSDSSYEQYF
TRBV28	-	-	TRBJ1-3	TGTGCCAGCACCCGACCCCGGGACACCACTGGAAACACCATATATTTT	CASTRPRDTTGNTIYF
TRBV5-1	-	-	TRBJ1-5	TGCGCCAGCATTCCCGGCCCACGATCAGGGGAAACCTATAGCAATCAGCCCCAGCATTTT	CASIPGPRSGETYSNQPQHF
TRBV19	TRBD2	-	TRBJ2-3	TGTGCCAGTCGACTAGCATCTTCAGATACGCAGTATTTT	CASRLASSDTQYF
TRBV5-1	-	-	TRBJ2-7	TGCGCCAGCAGCTTGGAGTGGGCTACCTACGAGCAGTACTTC	CASSLEWATYEQYF
TRBV2	TRBD2	-	TRBJ2-5	TGTGCCAGCAGTGACCGGCAGGGAGGGGAGACCCAGTACTTC	CASSDRQGGETQYF
TRBV11-3	TRBD2	few	TRBJ2-3	TGTGCCAGCAGCCCGGGACTAGCGGCCAGCACAGATACGCAGTATTTT	CASSPGLAASTDTQYF
TRBV30	TRBD2	once	TRBJ2-1	TGTGCCTGGAATCTTGGCGGGAGGGCCCGTCGCAATGAGCAGTTCTTC	CAWNLGGRARRNEQFF
TRBV7-8	TRBD2	-	TRBJ2-3	TGTGCCAGCAGCTTAGCCCGGACTAGCGGGAGGCGAAGCACAGATACGCAGTATTTT	CASSLARTSGRRSTDTQYF
TRBV19	TRBD2	once	TRBJ2-1	TGTGCCAGTAGAGCCGGGACTAGTCTATACAATGAGCAGTTCTTC	CASRAGTSLYNEQFF
TRBV7-2	TRBD2	-	TRBJ2-1	TGTGCCAGCAGCTTAGCCAGGACTAGCGGTGAGCAGTTCTTC	CASSLARTSGEQFF
TRBV11-1	-	-	TRBJ2-2	TGTGCCAGCAGCTTAGACTTCCCGAACACCGGGGAGCTGTTTTTT	CASSLDFPNTGELFF
TRBV7-2	-	-	TRBJ2-5	TGTGCCAGCAGCTTCCGGAGGGCCGGGGAGACCCAGTACTTC	CASSFRRAGETQYF